These T cell receptor beta chains were read from a single sample in a study of graft-versus-host responses after intestinal transplantation. Some clones are missing from TCRdb's copy, which holds only in-frame ones; the method was immunoSEQ multiplex PCR. The table includes 40,000 or so clones, around 83% detected once. The specimen comprised PBMCs, sampled about 1,000 days after transplant. The receptors come from a human patient who received an intestinal transplant, so some T cells may come from the graft donor. CDR3s include the opening cysteine and the closing phenylalanine or tryptophan. D genes are given only for firm matches. Only some rows state a clone size, as once, few, many or a class for expanded clones.

cdr3_aa cdr3_nt v_call d_call clone_size j_call
CASSEAGHRPQHF TGTGCCAGCAGTGAGGCAGGGCATCGGCCCCAGCATTTT TRBV2 - - TRBJ1-5
CASSRGRGTDTQYF TGTGCCAGCAGTAGAGGACGGGGCACAGATACGCAGTATTTT TRBV27 - - TRBJ2-3
CASSFPLAGGPTDTQYF TGTGCCAGCAGTTTTCCTTTAGCGGGAGGGCCCACAGATACGCAGTATTTT TRBV28 TRBD2 - TRBJ2-3
CATSGSLGGELFF TGTGCCACCAGCGGCTCCCTTGGCGGGGAGCTGTTTTTT TRBV15 - - TRBJ2-2
CASSSGLAYNEQFF TGTGCCAGCAGCTCGGGACTAGCTTACAATGAGCAGTTCTTC TRBV11-2 TRBD2 - TRBJ2-1
CAGSLAPGRSSYEQYF TGTGCCGGCAGCTTAGCCCCGGGACGGAGCTCCTACGAGCAGTACTTC TRBV7-9 - once TRBJ2-7
CASSSLGSGGAHEQFF TGTGCCAGCAGTTCCCTTGGGAGCGGGGGGGCCCATGAGCAGTTCTTC TRBV27 TRBD2 - TRBJ2-1
CASSRGLAGETEQFF TGTGCCAGCAGCCGGGGACTAGCGGGAGAAACTGAGCAGTTCTTC TRBV5-4 TRBD2 - TRBJ2-1
CASSQAGTASYEQYF TGCGCCAGCAGCCAAGCTGGGACAGCATCCTACGAGCAGTACTTC TRBV4-1 TRBD1 - TRBJ2-7
CASSLWGTGELFF TGTGCCAGCAGTTTATGGGGCACCGGGGAGCTGTTTTTT TRBV27 - - TRBJ2-2
CAISGGQGGSPLHF TGTGCCATCAGTGGGGGACAGGGGGGGTCACCCCTCCACTTT TRBV10-3 TRBD1 - TRBJ1-6
CASTQGAGGNTIYF TGTGCCAGCACTCAGGGGGCCGGTGGAAACACCATATATTTT TRBV6-1 TRBD1 few TRBJ1-3
CASTGSFYEQYF TGTGCCAGCACCGGATCTTTCTACGAGCAGTACTTC TRBV6-6 - - TRBJ2-7
CASSESPRGVSGYTF TGTGCCAGCAGTGAGTCCCCCAGGGGGGTCTCTGGCTACACCTTC TRBV2 TRBD1 once TRBJ1-2
CASSEGVAAADTEAFF TGTGCCAGCAGTGAAGGTGTGGCGGCGGCGGACACTGAAGCTTTCTTT TRBV6-1 - few TRBJ1-1
CASRSTTDTQYF TGCGCCAGCAGATCCACCACAGATACGCAGTATTTT TRBV5-1 - once TRBJ2-3
CASSERLTGELFF TGTGCCAGCAGTGAAAGACTCACCGGGGAGCTGTTTTTT TRBV6-1 - - TRBJ2-2
CASSLRGIYEQYF TGTGCCAGCAGCTTGAGGGGAATTTACGAGCAGTACTTC TRBV5-6 - - TRBJ2-7
CASSQVLKENIQYF TGTGCCAGCAGCCAAGTCCTAAAGGAAAACATTCAGTACTTC TRBV14 - - TRBJ2-4
CASSLTQGWVNEQFF TGCGCCAGCAGCTTAACCCAGGGTTGGGTTAATGAGCAGTTCTTC TRBV5-1 - - TRBJ2-1
CASSPGTVSGANVLTF TGTGCCAGCAGTCCCGGGACAGTCTCTGGGGCCAACGTCCTGACTTTC TRBV28 TRBD1 - TRBJ2-6
CASSLKAGANYGYTF TGTGCCAGCAGTTTGAAGGCAGGGGCTAACTATGGCTACACCTTC TRBV27 - - TRBJ1-2
CASSQEGGTGNEKLFF TGCGCCAGCAGCCAAGAAGGAGGGACCGGGAATGAAAAACTGTTTTTT TRBV4-1 - - TRBJ1-4
CASSTLKGYTF TGTGCCAGCAGTACCCTAAAAGGCTACACCTTC TRBV28 - once TRBJ1-2
CASSGGQMYEQYF TGTGCCAGCTCAGGGGGACAGATGTACGAGCAGTACTTC TRBV18 TRBD1 - TRBJ2-7
CASRPNVAVEQFF TGTGCCAGCAGACCTAATGTAGCTGTAGAGCAGTTCTTC TRBV7-6 - - TRBJ2-1
CASSLSGNTEAFF TGTGCCAGCAGCTTATCCGGGAACACTGAAGCTTTCTTT TRBV7-6 - once TRBJ1-1
CASSLRTSANNEQFF TGTGCCAGCAGCTTACGGACTAGCGCCAACAATGAGCAGTTCTTC TRBV7-9 TRBD2 - TRBJ2-1
CASSYERKLYEQYF TGCGCCAGCAGTTATGAGCGGAAACTCTACGAGCAGTACTTC TRBV10-2 - - TRBJ2-7
CASSRNGQGEQYF TGTGCCAGCAGCAGGAACGGGCAGGGCGAGCAGTACTTC TRBV7-3 - - TRBJ2-7
CASSQDLSNRGRSGRTSYEQYF TGCGCCAGCAGCCAAGATCTCTCCAACAGGGGGCGGAGCGGGAGGACTTCCTACGAGCAGTACTTC TRBV4-1 - - TRBJ2-7